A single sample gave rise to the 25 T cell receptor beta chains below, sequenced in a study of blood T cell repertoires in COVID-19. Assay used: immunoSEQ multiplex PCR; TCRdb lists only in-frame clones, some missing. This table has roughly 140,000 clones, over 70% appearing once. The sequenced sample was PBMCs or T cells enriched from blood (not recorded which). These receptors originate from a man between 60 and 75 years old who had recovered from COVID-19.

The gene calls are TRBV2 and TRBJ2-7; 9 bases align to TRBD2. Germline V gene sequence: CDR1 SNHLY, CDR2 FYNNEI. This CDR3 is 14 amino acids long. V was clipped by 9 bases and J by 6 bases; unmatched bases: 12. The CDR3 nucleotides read TGTGCCAGTTCCTTTAGCGGGAGCCTTGGCGAGCAGTACTTC. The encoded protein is CASSFSGSLGEQYF. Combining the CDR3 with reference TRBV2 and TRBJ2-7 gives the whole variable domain EPEVTQTPSHQVTQMGQEVILRCVPISNHLYFYWYRQILGQKVEFLVSFYNNEISEKSEIFDDQFSVERPDGSNFTLKIRSTKLEDSAMYFCASSFSGSLGEQYFGPGTRLTVT.

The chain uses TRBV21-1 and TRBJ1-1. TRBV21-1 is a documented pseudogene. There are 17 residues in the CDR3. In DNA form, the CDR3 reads TGTGCCAGCAGCAAAGCGGAGTCCGGAGTGGGGAACACTGAAGCTTTCTTT. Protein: CASSKAESGVGNTEAFF.

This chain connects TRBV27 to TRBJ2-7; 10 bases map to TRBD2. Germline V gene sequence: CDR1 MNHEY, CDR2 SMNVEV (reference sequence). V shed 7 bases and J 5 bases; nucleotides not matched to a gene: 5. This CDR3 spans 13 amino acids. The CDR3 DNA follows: TGTGCCAGCACACCCAGCGGGAGGGACGAGCAGTACTTC. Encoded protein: CASTPSGRDEQYF.

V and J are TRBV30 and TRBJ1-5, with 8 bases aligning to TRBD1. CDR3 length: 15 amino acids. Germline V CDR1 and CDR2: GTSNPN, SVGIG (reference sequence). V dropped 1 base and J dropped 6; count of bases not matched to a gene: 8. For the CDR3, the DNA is TGTGCCTGGAGTGGAGACGACAGGGGAACTCAGCCCCAGCATTTT. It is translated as CAWSGDDRGTQPQHF.

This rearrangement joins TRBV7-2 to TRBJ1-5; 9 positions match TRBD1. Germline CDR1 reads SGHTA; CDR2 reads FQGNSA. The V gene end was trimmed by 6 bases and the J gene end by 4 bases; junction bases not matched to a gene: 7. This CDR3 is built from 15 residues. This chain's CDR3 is CASSKGQGPNQPQHF. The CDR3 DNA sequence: TGTGCCAGCAGTAAGGGACAGGGACCAAATCAGCCCCAGCATTTT.

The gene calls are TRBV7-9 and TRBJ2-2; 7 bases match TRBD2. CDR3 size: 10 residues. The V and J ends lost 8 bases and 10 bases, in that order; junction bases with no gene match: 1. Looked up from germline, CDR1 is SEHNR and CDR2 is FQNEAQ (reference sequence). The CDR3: CASGLVELFF. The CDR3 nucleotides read TGTGCCAGCGGACTAGTGGAGCTGTTTTTT.

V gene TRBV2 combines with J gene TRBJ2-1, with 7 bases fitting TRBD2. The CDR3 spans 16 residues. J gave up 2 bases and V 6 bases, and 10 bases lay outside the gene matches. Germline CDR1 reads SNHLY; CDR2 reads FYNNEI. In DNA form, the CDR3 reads TGTGCCAGCAGAAAGACTTCGGCGGGGGCCTACAATGAGCAGTTCTTC. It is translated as CASRKTSAGAYNEQFF.

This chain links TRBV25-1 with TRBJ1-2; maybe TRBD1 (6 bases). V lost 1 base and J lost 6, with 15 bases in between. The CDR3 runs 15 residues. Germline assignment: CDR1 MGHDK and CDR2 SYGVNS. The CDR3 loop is CASSELYDRLNGYTF. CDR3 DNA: TGTGCCAGCAGTGAATTGTACGACAGGTTAAATGGCTACACCTTC.

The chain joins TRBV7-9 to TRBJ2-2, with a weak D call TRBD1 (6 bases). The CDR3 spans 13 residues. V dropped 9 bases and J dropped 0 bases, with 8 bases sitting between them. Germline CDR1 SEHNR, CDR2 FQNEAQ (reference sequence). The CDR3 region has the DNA TGTGCCAGTAGGACAGCGAACACCGGGGAGCTGTTTTTT. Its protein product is CASRTANTGELFF.

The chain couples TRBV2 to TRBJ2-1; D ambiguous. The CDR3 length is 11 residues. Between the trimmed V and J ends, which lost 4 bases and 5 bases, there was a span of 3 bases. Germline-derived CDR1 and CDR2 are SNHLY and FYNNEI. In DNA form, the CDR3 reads TGTGCCAGCAGTGCAAACAATGAGCAGTTCTTC. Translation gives CASSANNEQFF.

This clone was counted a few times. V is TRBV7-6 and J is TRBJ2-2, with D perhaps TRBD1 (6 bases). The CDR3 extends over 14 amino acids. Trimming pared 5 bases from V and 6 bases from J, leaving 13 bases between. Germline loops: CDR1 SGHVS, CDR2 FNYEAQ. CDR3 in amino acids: CASSPKGGSGELFF. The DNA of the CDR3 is TGTGCCAGCAGCCCGAAAGGGGGTTCCGGGGAGCTGTTTTTT. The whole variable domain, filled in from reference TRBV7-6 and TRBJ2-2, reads GAGVSQSPRYKVTKRGQDVALRCDPISGHVSLYWYRQALGQGPEFLTYFNYEAQQDKSGLPNDRFSAERPEGSISTLTIQRTEQRDSAMYRCASSPKGGSGELFFGEGSRLTVL.

CDR3 sequence reads: CASSIPGVAVYNEQFF. The CDR3 region has the DNA TGTGCCAGTAGTATCCCCGGGGTAGCGGTCTACAATGAGCAGTTCTTC. This rearrangement joins TRBV19 to TRBJ2-1; a weak D match, TRBD2 (6 bases). This CDR3 spans 16 amino acids. Germline-derived CDR1 and CDR2 are LNHDA and SQIVND (reference sequence). V lost 3 bases and J 3 bases, leaving 15 bases between the germline ends. Complete variable domain (other parts from reference TRBV19 and TRBJ2-1): DGGITQSPKYLFRKEGQNVTLSCEQNLNHDAMYWYRQDPGQGLRLIYYSQIVNDFQKGDIAEGYSVSREKKESFPLTVTSAQKNPTAFYLCASSIPGVAVYNEQFFGPGTRLTVL.

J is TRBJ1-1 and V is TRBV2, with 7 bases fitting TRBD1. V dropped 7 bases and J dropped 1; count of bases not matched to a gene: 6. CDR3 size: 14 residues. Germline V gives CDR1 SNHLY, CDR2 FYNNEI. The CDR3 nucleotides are TGTGCCAGCATCAAAGGGACAGCGAACACTGAAGCTTTCTTT. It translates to CASIKGTANTEAFF.

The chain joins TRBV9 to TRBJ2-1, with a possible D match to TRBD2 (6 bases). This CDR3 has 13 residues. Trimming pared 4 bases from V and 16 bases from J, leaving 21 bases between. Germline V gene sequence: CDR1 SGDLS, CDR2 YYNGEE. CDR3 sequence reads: CASSPAGREIHFF. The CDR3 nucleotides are TGTGCCAGCAGCCCCGCCGGCCGGGAGATTCACTTCTTC.

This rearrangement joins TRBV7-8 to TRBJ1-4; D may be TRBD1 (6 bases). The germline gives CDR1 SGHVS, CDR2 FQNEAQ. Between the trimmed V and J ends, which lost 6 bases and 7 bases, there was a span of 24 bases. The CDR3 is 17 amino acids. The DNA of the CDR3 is TGTGCCAGCAGTCCCATAGGGGGGCGGGGGAAGTTTGAAAAACTGTTTTTT. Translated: CASSPIGGRGKFEKLFF.

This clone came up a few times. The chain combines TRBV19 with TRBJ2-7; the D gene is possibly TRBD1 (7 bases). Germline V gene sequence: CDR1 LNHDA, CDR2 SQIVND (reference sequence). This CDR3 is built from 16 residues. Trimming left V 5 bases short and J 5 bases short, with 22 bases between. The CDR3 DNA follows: TGTGCCAGTAGTCCAACCGGAGGGGGCGCGAAAAACGAGCAGTACTTC. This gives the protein CASSPTGGGAKNEQYF.

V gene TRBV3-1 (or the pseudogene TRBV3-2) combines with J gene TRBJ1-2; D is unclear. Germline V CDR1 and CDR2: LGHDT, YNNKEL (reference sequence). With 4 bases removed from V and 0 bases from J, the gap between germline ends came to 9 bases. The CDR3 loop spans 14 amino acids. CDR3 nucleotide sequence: TGTGCCAGCAGCCGACCGGGTACTAACTATGGCTACACCTTC. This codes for CASSRPGTNYGYTF.

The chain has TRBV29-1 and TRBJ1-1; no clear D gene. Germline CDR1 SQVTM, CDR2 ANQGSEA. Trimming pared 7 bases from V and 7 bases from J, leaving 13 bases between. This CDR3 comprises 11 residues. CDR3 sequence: CSATSLFEAFF. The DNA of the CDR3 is TGCAGCGCAACCTCACTTTTTGAAGCTTTCTTT.

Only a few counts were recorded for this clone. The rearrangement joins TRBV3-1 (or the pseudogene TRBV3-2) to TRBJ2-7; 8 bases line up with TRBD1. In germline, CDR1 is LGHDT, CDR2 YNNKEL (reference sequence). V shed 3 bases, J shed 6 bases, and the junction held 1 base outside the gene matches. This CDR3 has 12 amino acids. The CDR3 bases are TGTGCCAGCAGCCAGACAGGGGTCGAGCAGTACTTC. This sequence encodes CASSQTGVEQYF.

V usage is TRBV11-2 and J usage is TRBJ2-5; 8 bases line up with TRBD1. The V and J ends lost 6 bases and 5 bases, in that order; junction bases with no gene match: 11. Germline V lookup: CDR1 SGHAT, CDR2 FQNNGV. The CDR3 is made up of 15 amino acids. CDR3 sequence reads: CASRFRPGGLETQYF. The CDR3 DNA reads TGTGCCAGCAGATTCAGACCAGGGGGCTTGGAGACCCAGTACTTC.

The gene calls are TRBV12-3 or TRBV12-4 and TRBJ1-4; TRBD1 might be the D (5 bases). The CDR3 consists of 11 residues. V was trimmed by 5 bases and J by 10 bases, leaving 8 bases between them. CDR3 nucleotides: TGTGCCAGCAGTGGGGGGGGAAAACTGTTTTTT. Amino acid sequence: CASSGGGKLFF.

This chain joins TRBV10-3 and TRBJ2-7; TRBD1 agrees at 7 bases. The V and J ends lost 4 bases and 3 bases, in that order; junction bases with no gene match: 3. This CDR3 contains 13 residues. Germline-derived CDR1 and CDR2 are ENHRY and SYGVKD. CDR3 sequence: CAISADRDYEQYF. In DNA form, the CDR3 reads TGTGCCATCAGTGCCGACAGGGACTACGAGCAGTACTTC.

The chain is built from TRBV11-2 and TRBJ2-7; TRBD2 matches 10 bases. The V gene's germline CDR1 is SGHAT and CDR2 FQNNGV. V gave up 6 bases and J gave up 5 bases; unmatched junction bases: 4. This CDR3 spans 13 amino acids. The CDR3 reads CASRAGGRNEQYF. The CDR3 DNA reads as TGTGCCAGCAGAGCGGGGGGGCGGAACGAGCAGTACTTC.

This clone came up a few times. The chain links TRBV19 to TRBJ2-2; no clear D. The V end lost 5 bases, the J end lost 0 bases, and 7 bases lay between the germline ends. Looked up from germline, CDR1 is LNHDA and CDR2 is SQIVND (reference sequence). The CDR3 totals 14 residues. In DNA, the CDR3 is TGTGCCAGTAGTTCGCGCCCGAACACCGGGGAGCTGTTTTTT. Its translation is CASSSRPNTGELFF.

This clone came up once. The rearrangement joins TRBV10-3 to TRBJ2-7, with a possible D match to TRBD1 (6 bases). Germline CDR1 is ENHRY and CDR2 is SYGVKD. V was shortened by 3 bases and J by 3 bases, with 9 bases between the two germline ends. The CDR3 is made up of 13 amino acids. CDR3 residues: CAISEGQRYEQYF. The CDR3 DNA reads TGTGCCATCAGTGAAGGACAGCGCTACGAGCAGTACTTC.